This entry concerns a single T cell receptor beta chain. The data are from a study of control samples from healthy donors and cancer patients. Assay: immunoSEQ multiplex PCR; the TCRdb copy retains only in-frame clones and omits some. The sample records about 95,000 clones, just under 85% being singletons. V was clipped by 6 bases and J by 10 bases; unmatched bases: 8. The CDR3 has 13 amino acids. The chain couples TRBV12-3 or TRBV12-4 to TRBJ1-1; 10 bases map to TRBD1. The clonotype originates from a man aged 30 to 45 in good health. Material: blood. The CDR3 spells CASSPRTGGLAFF. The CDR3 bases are TGTGCCAGCAGCCCGAGGACAGGGGGTTTAGCTTTCTTT.